These T cell receptor beta chains were read from a single sample in a study of regulatory T cells in long-lasting Graves disease. TCRdb reanalysed the multiplex PCR reads using MiXCR and keeps one entry per CDR3 protein. In the table there are roughly 700,000 distinct CDR3 sequences, about 32% of which are singletons. The input for sequencing was peripheral blood mononuclear cells (PBMCs), taken when the disease was refractory, from a patient treated with antithyroid drugs. The receptors were gathered from a female donor with Graves disease. Each CDR3 is given with its conserved first and last residue. Each record gives: CDR3 length, J gene, V gene, CDR3 protein.

13,TRBJ1-2,TRBV2,CASSEPRDDGYTF
15,TRBJ1-1,TRBV12-3/TRBV12-4,CASSPPLGANTEAFF
14,TRBJ2-4,TRBV11-2,CASSSLATLNIQYF
18,.,TRBV2,CASSENALASLPTDEQFF
17,TRBJ1-4,TRBV2,CASSDGRGGPDNEKLFF
13,TRBJ1-3,TRBV10-3,CAIRGQARDTIYF
17,TRBJ2-7,TRBV6-5,CASSYGAYPAVRAEQYF
14,TRBJ2-7,TRBV9,CASSVSSGDYGQYF
15,TRBJ1-1,TRBV12-3/TRBV12-4,CASSPAGTMNTEAFF
15,TRBJ1-2,TRBV5-1,CASSLVGPASDGYTF
13,TRBJ1-1,TRBV2,CASTASPNTEAFF
14,TRBJ1-3,TRBV5-1,CASSLDGAGNTIYF
13,TRBJ2-7,TRBV5-4,CASSQGQVYEQYF
15,TRBJ2-4,TRBV13,CASSLGLGEGNIQYF
15,TRBJ2-7,TRBV14,CASSQVGGSSYEQYF
18,TRBJ2-7,TRBV10-3,CAISKVPGLAGGPDEQYF
11,TRBJ1-1,TRBV12-3/TRBV12-4,CASSLALWAFF
13,TRBJ2-2,TRBV29-1,CSVGVTGGRELFF
14,TRBJ1-5,TRBV12-3/TRBV12-4,CASSSSRIRRPQHF
15,TRBJ2-7,TRBV20-1,CSARPGTSGNYEQYF
16,TRBJ2-5,TRBV28,CASSPEWTSGQETQYF
11,TRBJ1-2,TRBV19,CATNTGYLNTF
15,TRBJ2-1,TRBV6-1,CASSDGLAGGYEQFF
15,TRBJ2-2,TRBV5-1,CASSAGLADTGELFF
12,TRBJ1-5,TRBV29-1,CSVAGLDQPQHF
16,TRBJ1-6,TRBV6-1,CASSQNRDRASSPLHF
13,TRBJ1-4,TRBV20-1,CSARDDSWEKLFF
18,TRBJ1-2,TRBV5-1,CASSLGGQPSYPNYGYTF
13,TRBJ1-2,TRBV5-1,CASSPDSAYGYTF
15,TRBJ2-3,TRBV12-3/TRBV12-4,CASSFEVVGTDTQYF
13,TRBJ1-5,TRBV20-1,CSVPAGIGQPQHF
13,TRBJ2-2,TRBV20-1,CSARDGTTGELFF
15,TRBJ2-2,TRBV6-4,CASSYHQTNTGELFF
16,TRBJ2-2,TRBV7-3,CASSSDLGRHTGELFF
14,TRBJ1-5,TRBV6-1,CASSEKRTDQPQHF
15,TRBJ1-5,TRBV28,CASSLSSGNGQPQHF
15,TRBJ2-7,TRBV28,CASRSGLLRTYEQYF
14,TRBJ2-7,TRBV15,CATSRESGTFVQYF
16,TRBJ1-1,TRBV20-1,CSAREGGSKWVTEAFF
14,TRBJ2-1,TRBV5-1,CASSLVLANNEQFF
15,TRBJ2-7,TRBV12-5,CASGSRGTGVYEQYF
13,TRBJ1-2,TRBV2,CASSPDRIHGYTF
12,TRBJ1-5,TRBV28,CASSTGDQPQHF
15,TRBJ1-1,TRBV2,CASSERGPRDTEAFF
13,TRBJ1-5,TRBV12-3/TRBV12-4,CASGTVAGQPQHF
16,TRBJ1-1,TRBV3-1,CASSQEGLRQVTEAFF
16,TRBJ1-1,TRBV7-9,CASSLGGGTGDTEAFF
13,TRBJ2-7,TRBV2,CASSGYADWEQYF
16,TRBJ1-5,TRBV19,CASSIPSGGGGQPQHF
14,TRBJ2-1,TRBV7-2,CASSLGLAGNEQFF
12,TRBJ1-1,TRBV29-1,CSVVAGGTEAFF
14,TRBJ2-5,TRBV6-1,CASSKGQAWQTQYF
13,TRBJ1-2,TRBV27,CASRRGQGRGYTF
15,TRBJ1-5,TRBV20-1,CSATGQGHGNQPQHF
17,TRBJ2-2,TRBV7-6,CASSKDGLAANTGELFF